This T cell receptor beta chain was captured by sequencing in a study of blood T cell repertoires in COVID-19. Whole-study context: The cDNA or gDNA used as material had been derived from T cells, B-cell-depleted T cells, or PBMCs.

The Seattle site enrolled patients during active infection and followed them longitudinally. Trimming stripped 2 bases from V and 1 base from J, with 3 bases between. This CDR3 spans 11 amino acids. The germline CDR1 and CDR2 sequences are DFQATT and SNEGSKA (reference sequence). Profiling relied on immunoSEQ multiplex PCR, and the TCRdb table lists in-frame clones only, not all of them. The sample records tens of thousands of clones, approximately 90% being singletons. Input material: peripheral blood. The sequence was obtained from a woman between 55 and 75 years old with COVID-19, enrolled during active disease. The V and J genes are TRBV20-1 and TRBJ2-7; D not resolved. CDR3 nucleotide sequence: TGCAGTGCTAGACAGTCCTACGAGCAGTACTTC. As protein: CSARQSYEQYF.